The TCR beta chain under discussion was sequenced for a study of T cells in tumors after PD-1 blockade. Looking at the study overall: Either cemiplimab 350 mg every 2 weeks or pembrolizumab 200 mg every 3 weeks was given. Some patients also took daily vismodegib 150 mg during anti-PD-1 treatment. Study-level results: Some novel exhausted tumor clones appeared in pre-treatment blood, suggesting peripheral recruitment.

The protocol was immunoSEQ multiplex PCR, while the TCRdb copy is restricted to in-frame clones and leaves out a portion. The sample includes roughly 48,000 clones, approximately 84% of them seen just once. Concerning this clone itself: No antigen is known for it.

Germline CDR1 reads SGHTS; CDR2 reads YDEGEE. Trimming took 4 bases from V and 3 from J, leaving 12 bases between them. This CDR3 has 14 amino acids. This clonotype was sampled from a human donor with basal cell carcinoma. Sequencing was performed on PBMCs, taken before anti-PD-1 treatment. This rearrangement joins TRBV5-8 to TRBJ2-3; D might be TRBD1 or TRBD2, each matching 5 bases. DNA for the CDR3: TGTGCCAGCAGCCCACGATGGGGGACAGATACGCAGTATTTT. Translation gives CASSPRWGTDTQYF.